The 14 T cell receptor beta chains reported below all come from one sample, sequenced in a study of blood T cell repertoires in COVID-19. Some clones are missing from TCRdb's copy, which holds only in-frame ones; the method was immunoSEQ multiplex PCR. Of around 300,000 clones in the sample, approximately 87% are singletons; the top ten hold 2.9%. Sequences were obtained from peripheral blood. The receptors come from a woman in her twenties or thirties with COVID-19, enrolled during active disease.

This chain uses TRBV28 with TRBJ1-6; tentative D call: TRBD1 (6 bases). V shed 6 bases and J shed 8 bases, with 20 bases lying between them. The CDR3 is 16 residues long. The germline gives CDR1 MDHEN, CDR2 SYDVKM. CDR3 nucleotide sequence: TGTGCCAGCAGCCTAAACAGGGAAGAGTGGTATTCACCCCTCCACTTT. Translation gives CASSLNREEWYSPLHF.

The chain employs TRBV20-1 and TRBJ2-3; 8 bases agree with TRBD2. Per germline, CDR1 DFQATT and CDR2 SNEGSKA (reference sequence). The CDR3 spans 15 residues. V was pared by 3 bases and J by 5 bases, with 10 bases of the junction left unmatched. The chain's CDR3 is CSASYGRVGEDTQYF. The CDR3 DNA follows: TGCAGTGCTAGTTACGGGAGGGTAGGTGAAGATACGCAGTATTTT.

CDR3: CASSLDTGETQYF. CDR3 nucleotides: TGTGCCAGCAGCTTGGATACGGGAGAGACCCAGTACTTC. The V and J genes are TRBV5-4 and TRBJ2-5; D ambiguous. CDR1 and CDR2 (germline): SGHNT, YYREEE (reference sequence). The length of the CDR3 is 13 residues. Trimming left V 0 bases short and J 4 bases short, with 7 bases between.

The rearrangement uses TRBV7-2 and TRBJ2-7; 7 nucleotides agree with TRBD2. After removal of 2 bases from V and 0 bases from J, the junction contained 4 bases not matched to a gene. This CDR3 has 15 residues. Per the germline V gene, CDR1 is SGHTA and CDR2 is FQGNSA. The CDR3 spells CASSLSGASSYEQYF. CDR3 nucleotides: TGTGCCAGCAGCTTAAGCGGGGCTAGCTCCTACGAGCAGTACTTC.

The V gene is TRBV5-4, the J gene TRBJ1-2; perhaps TRBD1 as D (5 bases). The germline gives CDR1 SGHNT, CDR2 YYREEE (reference sequence). This CDR3 has 16 amino acids. V lost 0 bases to trimming and J lost 2 bases, with 14 bases between them. The CDR3 coding sequence is TGTGCCAGCAGCTTGGGGGGCGTCTCAGTGAACTATGGCTACACCTTC. It translates to CASSLGGVSVNYGYTF.

CDR3 nucleotide sequence: TGTGCCAGCAGTTCTCAGGATAACTATGGCTACACCTTC. It is translated as CASSSQDNYGYTF. The rearrangement uses TRBV28 and TRBJ1-2; D remains ambiguous. This CDR3 comprises 13 residues. The germline gives CDR1 MDHEN, CDR2 SYDVKM. The V end lost 4 bases, the J end lost 1 base, and 7 bases lay between the germline ends.

The V and J genes are TRBV19 and TRBJ2-5; 9 bases fit TRBD2. The CDR3 is made up of 18 amino acids. V lost 6 bases to trimming and J lost 0 bases; unmatched junction nucleotides: 14. Germline V lookup: CDR1 LNHDA, CDR2 SQIVND (reference sequence). CDR3 nucleotide sequence: TGTGCCAGTAGCCCCGCGATTCTAGCGGGGCAGTACCAAGAGACCCAGTACTTC. It encodes CASSPAILAGQYQETQYF.

This chain links TRBV7-3 with TRBJ2-3, with 9 bases aligning to TRBD1. The CDR3 runs to 17 residues. Losses at the gene ends were 5 bases for V and 2 bases for J; bases not matched to a gene: 11. Germline V CDR1 and CDR2: SGHTA, FQGTGA. The CDR3 protein is CASSEKIRDRVTDTQYF. The CDR3 nucleotides read TGTGCCAGCAGCGAAAAGATACGGGACAGGGTCACAGATACGCAGTATTTT. Combining the CDR3 with reference TRBV7-3 and TRBJ2-3 gives the whole variable domain GAGVSQTPSNKVTEKGKYVELRCDPISGHTALYWYRQSLGQGPEFLIYFQGTGAADDSGLPNDRFFAVRPEGSVSTLKIQRTERGDSAVYLCASSEKIRDRVTDTQYFGPGTRLTVL.

The chain has TRBV27 and TRBJ2-7, with 12 bases that match TRBD2. Germline trimming cut 5 bases from V and 7 bases from J; bases unmatched to any gene: 15. CDR1 is MNHEY, CDR2 SMNVEV, per germline (reference sequence). The length of the CDR3 is 17 residues. In DNA form, the CDR3 reads TGTGCCAGCAGTGGCGCAAGGGGACTAGCGGGCCTTGGGGAGCAGTACTTC. This codes for CASSGARGLAGLGEQYF.

The chain links TRBV28 to TRBJ1-5; 8 bases agree with TRBD1. This CDR3 is 14 amino acids long. Looked up from germline, CDR1 is MDHEN and CDR2 is SYDVKM. With 10 bases clipped from V and 0 bases from J, the junction kept 5 bases outside the gene matches. The CDR3 nucleotides read TGTGCCACCCACAGGGGGAATAGCAATCAGCCCCAGCATTTT. As protein: CATHRGNSNQPQHF.

The chain is built from TRBV5-1 and TRBJ1-1, with 9 bases matching TRBD1. The CDR3 extends over 16 amino acids. Trimming took 0 bases from V and 7 from J; bases not matched to a gene: 10. Germline loops: CDR1 SGHRS, CDR2 YFSETQ. In DNA, the CDR3 is TGCGCCAGCAGCTTGGGGCGGACAGGGGCAGAAATTGAAGCTTTCTTT. Protein: CASSLGRTGAEIEAFF.

This clone was detected once. The genes are TRBV6-5 and TRBJ1-1, with TRBD1 identical over 7 bases. The CDR3 is 13 residues long. V shed 8 bases, J shed 1 base, and the junction held 4 bases outside the gene matches. The V gene's germline CDR1 is MNHEY and CDR2 SVGAGI. The CDR3 region has the DNA TGTGCCAGCGGCCGGACAGGGAACACTGAAGCTTTCTTT. This translates into CASGRTGNTEAFF.

V is TRBV7-9 and J is TRBJ2-2, with 12 bases that match TRBD2. This CDR3 is 19 amino acids long. The junction had 11 bases not matched to a gene; V was cut back by 3 bases and J by 3 bases. Germline V gene sequence: CDR1 SEHNR, CDR2 FQNEAQ (reference sequence). The CDR3 DNA sequence: TGTGCCAGCAGCTTGGGACTAGCGGGTATGGGTGAACACACCGGGGAGCTGTTTTTT. This encodes CASSLGLAGMGEHTGELFF.

This chain joins TRBV5-5 and TRBJ2-5; 7 nucleotides align to TRBD2. The CDR3 has 17 amino acids. Germline lookup yields CDR1 SGHKS and CDR2 YYEKEE (reference sequence). J gave up 1 base and V 4 bases, and 13 bases lay outside the gene matches. The CDR3, as DNA: TGTGCCAGCAGCCCCCTGGGGTCTAGCGGAATCCAAGAGACCCAGTACTTC. Translation: CASSPLGSSGIQETQYF.